The rows below give T cell receptor beta chains drawn from one sample of a study of CD8 T cells in ankylosing spondylitis. TCRdb called the 5' RACE reads again in MiXCR, with one record for every CDR3 protein. Of 700,000 to 1,000,000 distinct CDR3 sequences listed, 10% to 15% are singletons. Sequenced input: blood, either unsorted or a sorted T cell fraction (not recorded which). The receptors originated from a male donor with ankylosing spondylitis. The CDR3 runs from the conserved cysteine through the conserved F or W. Each record gives: CDR3 length, V gene, clone size, D gene, J gene, CDR3 protein. The D gene is left open where the match is weak. Some rows have no size entry. The others give once, few or many, or a class for an expanded clone.

>13|TRBV7-8|NA|NA|TRBJ2-5
CASSCWGTETQYF
>20|TRBV4-2|NA|TRBD1|TRBJ2-3
CASSQDPPRATGDGTDTQYF
>15|TRBV6-1|few|TRBD2|TRBJ2-3
CASRLAGGSTDTQYF
>14|TRBV29-1|few|TRBD1|TRBJ1-2
CSVAGTAINYGYTF
>14|TRBV4-2|few|TRBD1|TRBJ1-2
CASSRPGQGVGYTF
>16|TRBV20-1|NA|NA|TRBJ1-4
CSARDAWGGGDEKLFF
>15|TRBV15|few|TRBD1|TRBJ2-5
CATRRRQGGQETQYF
>15|TRBV14|few|TRBD1|TRBJ2-7
CASSPRRTGVSEQYF
>15|TRBV3-1|NA|NA|TRBJ2-5
CASSQDSSSQETQYF
>15|TRBV15|few|NA|TRBJ2-7
CATSRDSTGIYEQYF
>15|TRBV29-1|many|TRBD1|TRBJ2-3
CSVRERDRVDDTQYF
>14|TRBV18|NA|NA|TRBJ1-3
CASSPDSPENTIYF
>17|TRBV5-6|NA|NA|TRBJ2-1
CASSLQGFYGQANEQFF
>14|TRBV7-2|few|NA|TRBJ2-2
CASSPGPGTGELFF
>15|TRBV4-2|few|NA|TRBJ2-7
CASSLRDFGPIKQYF
>15|TRBV20-1|many|NA|TRBJ1-1
CSAIQSGPANTEAFF
>16|TRBV3-1|many|TRBD2|TRBJ2-3
CASSQTGTSGADTQYF
>14|TRBV6-2/TRBV6-3|NA|NA|TRBJ1-2
CASTYARDNYGYTF
>15|TRBV12-3/TRBV12-4|few|NA|TRBJ1-1
CASSSFGGVIGEAFF
>16|TRBV27|few|NA|TRBJ2-6
CASSLVGGTGANVLTF
>21|TRBV20-1|NA|TRBD1|TRBJ2-7
CSARVDRVAGGETRSSYEQYF
>17|TRBV28|few|TRBD1|TRBJ2-5
CASTLFNRGPGQETQYF
>12|TRBV28|few|NA|TRBJ1-5
CASSSAGGSRHF
>15|TRBV4-1|NA|TRBD2|TRBJ2-7
CVSSLTGTSGYEQYF
>13|TRBV28|few|NA|TRBJ1-2
CASSVTSPPGYTF
>14|TRBV7-8|few|NA|TRBJ2-7
CASSLGQPGYEQYF
>15|TRBV4-3|many|NA|TRBJ2-3
CASSQELRDTDTQYF
>16|TRBV7-3|few|TRBD2|TRBJ2-1
CASSLGLAGGHDEQFF
>14|TRBV6-5|few|TRBD1|TRBJ1-2
CASSYHDRAGGYTF
>12|TRBV29-1|many|NA|TRBJ2-5
CSVVRDLETQYF
>13|TRBV7-2|few|NA|TRBJ2-7
CASSLGDASPSVF
>16|TRBV6-1|NA|TRBD2|TRBJ2-1
CASSDSGKAGDNEQFF
>15|TRBV2|NA|TRBD1|TRBJ2-5
CASSARTGGRETQYF
>17|TRBV20-1|NA|TRBD1|TRBJ2-2
CSARDLRTGGDTGELFF
>14|TRBV7-2|few|TRBD2|TRBJ2-7
CASSLPGLASEQYF
>13|TRBV29-1|many|NA|TRBJ1-1
CSVGQKSNTEAFF
>15|TRBV28|NA|NA|TRBJ1-2
CASSSLQILYYGYTF
>15|TRBV3-1|NA|TRBD1|TRBJ2-5
CASSHLDRAGETQYF
>20|TRBV12-3/TRBV12-4|many|NA|TRBJ2-7
CASSVARRGLDPRDTYEQYF
>11|TRBV7-9|NA|NA|TRBJ2-7
CATGISYEQYF
>18|TRBV6-2/TRBV6-3|NA|NA|TRBJ2-1
CASSYGPGFRPSYNEQFF
>16|TRBV18|NA|NA|TRBJ2-1
CASSPPNGLLYNEQFF
>17|TRBV20-1|few|NA|TRBJ2-2
CSARAVEGRWNTGELFF
>13|TRBV7-2|NA|NA|TRBJ2-7
CASSLIWNYEQYF
>15|TRBV9|NA|NA|TRBJ2-1
CASSAHAGAYNEQFF
>12|TRBV29-1|many|NA|TRBJ2-7
CSAPFKEYEQYF